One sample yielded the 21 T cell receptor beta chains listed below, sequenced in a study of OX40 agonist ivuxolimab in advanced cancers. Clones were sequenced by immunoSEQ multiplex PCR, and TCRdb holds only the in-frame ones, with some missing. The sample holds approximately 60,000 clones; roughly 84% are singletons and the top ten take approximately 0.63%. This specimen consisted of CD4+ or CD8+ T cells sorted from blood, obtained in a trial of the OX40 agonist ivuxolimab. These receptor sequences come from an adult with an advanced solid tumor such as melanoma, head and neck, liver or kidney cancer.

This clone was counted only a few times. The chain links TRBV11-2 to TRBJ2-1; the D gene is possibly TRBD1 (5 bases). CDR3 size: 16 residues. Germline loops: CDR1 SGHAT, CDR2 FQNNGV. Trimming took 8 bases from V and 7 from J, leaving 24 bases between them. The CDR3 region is CASLGAGNPTGNEQFF. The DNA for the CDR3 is TGTGCCAGCCTCGGCGCAGGGAACCCTACTGGGAATGAGCAGTTCTTC. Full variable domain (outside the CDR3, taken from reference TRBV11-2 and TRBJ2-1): EAGVAQSPRYKIIEKRQSVAFWCNPISGHATLYWYQQILGQGPKLLIQFQNNGVVDDSQLPKDRFSAERLKGVDSTLKIQPAKLEDSAVYLCASLGAGNPTGNEQFFGPGTRLTVL.

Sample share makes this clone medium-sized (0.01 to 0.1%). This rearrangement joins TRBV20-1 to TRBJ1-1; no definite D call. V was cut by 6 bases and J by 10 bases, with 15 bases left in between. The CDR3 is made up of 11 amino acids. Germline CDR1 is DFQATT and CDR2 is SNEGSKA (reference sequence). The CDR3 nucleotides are TGCAGTGCGTCGAAGATCGCGGGAGCTTTCTTT. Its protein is CSASKIAGAFF.

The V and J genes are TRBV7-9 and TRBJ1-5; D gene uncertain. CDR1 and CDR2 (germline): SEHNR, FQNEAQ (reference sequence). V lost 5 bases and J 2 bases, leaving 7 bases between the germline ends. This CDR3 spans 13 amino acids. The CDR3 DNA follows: TGTGCCAGCAGCAACCAAGGCAATCAGCCCCAGCATTTT. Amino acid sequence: CASSNQGNQPQHF.

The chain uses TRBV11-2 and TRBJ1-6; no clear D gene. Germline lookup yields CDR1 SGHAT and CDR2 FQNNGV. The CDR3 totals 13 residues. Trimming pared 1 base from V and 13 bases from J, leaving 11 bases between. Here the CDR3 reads CASSLGVGLPLHF. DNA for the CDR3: TGTGCCAGCAGCTTAGGGGTAGGTTTGCCCCTCCACTTT.

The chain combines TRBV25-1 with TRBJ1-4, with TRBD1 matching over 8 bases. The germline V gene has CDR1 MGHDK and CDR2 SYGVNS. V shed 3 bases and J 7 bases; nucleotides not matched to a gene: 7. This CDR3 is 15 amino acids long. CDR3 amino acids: CASSDLGTGSEKLFF. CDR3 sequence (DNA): TGTGCCAGCAGTGACCTCGGGACAGGTAGTGAAAAACTGTTTTTT.

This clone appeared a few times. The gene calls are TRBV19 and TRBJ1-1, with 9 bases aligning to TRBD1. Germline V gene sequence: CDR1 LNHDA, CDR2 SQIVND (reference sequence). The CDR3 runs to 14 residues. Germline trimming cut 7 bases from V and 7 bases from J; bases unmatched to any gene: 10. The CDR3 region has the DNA TGTGCCAGTACCCTGAGGGACAGGGCTTATGAAGCTTTCTTT. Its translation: CASTLRDRAYEAFF.

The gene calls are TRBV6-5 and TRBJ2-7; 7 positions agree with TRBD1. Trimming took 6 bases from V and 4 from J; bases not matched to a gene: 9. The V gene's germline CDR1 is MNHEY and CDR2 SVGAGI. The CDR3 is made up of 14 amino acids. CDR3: CASRRGQGSYEQYF. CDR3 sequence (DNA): TGTGCCAGCAGGAGGGGGCAGGGTAGTTACGAGCAGTACTTC.

Written as DNA, the CDR3 is TGTGCCAGCATAGCGGAGGGGCACGAGCAGTACTTC. Protein product: CASIAEGHEQYF. The chain recombines TRBV2 with TRBJ2-7; TRBD2 might be the D (6 bases). The V end was cut by 7 bases, the J end by 5 bases, with 12 bases between. This CDR3 comprises 12 residues. CDR1 and CDR2 (germline): SNHLY, FYNNEI.

The CDR3, as DNA: TGTGCCAGCAGCTTGGGCGTCAGGGGAGCGAACACTGAAGCTTTCTTT. Translating gives CASSLGVRGANTEAFF. This chain uses TRBV5-5 with TRBJ1-1; tentatively, D is TRBD1 (6 bases). Germline loops: CDR1 SGHKS, CDR2 YYEKEE (reference sequence). Trimming pared 0 bases from V and 1 base from J, leaving 13 bases between. The CDR3 loop spans 16 amino acids.

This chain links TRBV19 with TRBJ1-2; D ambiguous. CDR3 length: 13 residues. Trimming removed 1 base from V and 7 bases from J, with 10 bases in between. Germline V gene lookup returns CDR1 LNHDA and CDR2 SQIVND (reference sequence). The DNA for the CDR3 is TGTGCCAGTAGTATAGGAGAGTTTGGTGGCTACACCTTC. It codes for CASSIGEFGGYTF.

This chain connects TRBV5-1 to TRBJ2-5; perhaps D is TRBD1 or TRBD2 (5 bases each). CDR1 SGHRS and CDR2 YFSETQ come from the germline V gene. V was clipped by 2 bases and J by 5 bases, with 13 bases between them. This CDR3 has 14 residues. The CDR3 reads CASSLGDPRETQYF. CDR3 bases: TGCGCCAGCAGCTTAGGGGACCCACGGGAGACCCAGTACTTC.

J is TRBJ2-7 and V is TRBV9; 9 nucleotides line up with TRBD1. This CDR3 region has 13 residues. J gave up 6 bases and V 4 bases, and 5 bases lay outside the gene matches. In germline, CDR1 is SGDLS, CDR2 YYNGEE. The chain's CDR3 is CASSRDRVAEQYF. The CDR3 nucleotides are TGTGCCAGCAGCCGGGACAGGGTGGCCGAGCAGTACTTC.

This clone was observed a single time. CDR3 nucleotides: TGTGCCAGCAGCCGCATACCGGGACTAGGGTATGAGCAGTTCTTC. This gives the protein CASSRIPGLGYEQFF. The gene calls are TRBV7-9 and TRBJ2-1; 8 positions match TRBD2. The J segment lost 8 bases and the V segment lost 5 bases, leaving 11 bases of the junction unmatched. In germline, CDR1 is SEHNR, CDR2 FQNEAQ (reference sequence). The CDR3 loop spans 15 amino acids.

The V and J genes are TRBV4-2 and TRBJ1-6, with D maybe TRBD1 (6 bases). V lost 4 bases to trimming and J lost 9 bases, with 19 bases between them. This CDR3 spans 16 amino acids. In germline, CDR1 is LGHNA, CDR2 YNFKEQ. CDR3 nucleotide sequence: TGTGCCAGCAGCCCGACGCAAACAGGGCAGGGTTCACCCCTCCACTTT. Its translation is CASSPTQTGQGSPLHF.

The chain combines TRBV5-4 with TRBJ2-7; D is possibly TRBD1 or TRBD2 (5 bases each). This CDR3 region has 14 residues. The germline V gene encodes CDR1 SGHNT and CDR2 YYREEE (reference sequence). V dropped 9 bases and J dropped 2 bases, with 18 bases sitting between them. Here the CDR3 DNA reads TGTGCCACCCGATCCGGGACGGGGCCCTACGAGCAGTACTTC. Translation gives CATRSGTGPYEQYF.

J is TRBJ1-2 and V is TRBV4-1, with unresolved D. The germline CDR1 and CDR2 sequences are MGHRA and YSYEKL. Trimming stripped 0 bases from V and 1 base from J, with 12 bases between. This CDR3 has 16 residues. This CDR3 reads CASSQDALEDNYGYTF. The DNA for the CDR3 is TGCGCCAGCAGCCAAGACGCCCTGGAGGATAACTATGGCTACACCTTC.

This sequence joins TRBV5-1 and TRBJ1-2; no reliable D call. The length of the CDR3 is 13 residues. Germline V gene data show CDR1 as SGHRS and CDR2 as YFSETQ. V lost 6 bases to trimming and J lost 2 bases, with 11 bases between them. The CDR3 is CASKVDLNYGYTF. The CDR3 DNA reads TGCGCCAGCAAGGTGGACCTAAACTATGGCTACACCTTC.

CDR3 nucleotides: TGTGCCAGCAGTGAAGCGCGGTCCGCTTCGCAGACCCAGTACTTC. It codes for CASSEARSASQTQYF. V usage is TRBV6-1 and J usage is TRBJ2-5; D is uncertain. The CDR3 is 15 amino acids. The germline V gene encodes CDR1 MNHNS and CDR2 SASEGT. V was shortened by 0 bases and J by 6 bases, with 14 bases between the two germline ends.

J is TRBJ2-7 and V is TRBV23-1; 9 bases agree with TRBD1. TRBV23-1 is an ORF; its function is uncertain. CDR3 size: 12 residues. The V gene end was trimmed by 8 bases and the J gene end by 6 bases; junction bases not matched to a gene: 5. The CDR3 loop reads CASGTGNGEQYF. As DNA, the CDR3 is TGCGCCAGCGGGACAGGGAACGGCGAGCAGTACTTC.

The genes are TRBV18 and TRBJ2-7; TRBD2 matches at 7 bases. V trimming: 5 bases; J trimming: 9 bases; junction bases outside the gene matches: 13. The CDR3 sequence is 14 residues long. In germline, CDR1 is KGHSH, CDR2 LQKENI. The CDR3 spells CASSYYDVGGGQYF. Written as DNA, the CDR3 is TGTGCCAGCTCATACTATGACGTAGGCGGGGGGCAGTACTTC. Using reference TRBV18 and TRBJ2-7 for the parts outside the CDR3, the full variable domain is NAGVMQNPRHLVRRRGQEARLRCSPMKGHSHVYWYRQLPEEGLKFMVYLQKENIIDESGMPKERFSAEFPKEGPSILRIQQVVRGDSAAYFCASSYYDVGGGQYFGPGTRLTVT.

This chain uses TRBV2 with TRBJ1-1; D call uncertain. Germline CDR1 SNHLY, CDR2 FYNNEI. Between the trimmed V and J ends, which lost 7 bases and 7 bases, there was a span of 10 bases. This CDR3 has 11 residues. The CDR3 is CASKEEGEAFF. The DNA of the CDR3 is TGTGCCAGCAAAGAGGAGGGTGAAGCTTTCTTT.